The clone carrying this T cell receptor beta chain occurred once. This sample was included in a study of blood T cell repertoires in COVID-19. V dropped 2 bases and J dropped 5 bases, with 16 bases sitting between them. This CDR3 contains 16 residues. In germline, CDR1 is LGHDT, CDR2 YNNKEL (reference sequence). Clones were read by immunoSEQ multiplex PCR, and TCRdb kept only the in-frame ones, dropping some. The sample lists approximately 77,000 clones; roughly 90% were seen once. This receptor was taken from a man aged 45-65 years with active COVID-19. The sample taken for sequencing was peripheral blood. The chain is built from TRBV3-1 (or the pseudogene TRBV3-2) and TRBJ2-1, with D uncertain. The CDR3 sequence: CASSQRLGFLNNEQFF. CDR3 nucleotide sequence: TGTGCCAGCAGCCAAAGGCTAGGATTCTTGAACAATGAGCAGTTCTTC.